This is a list of T cell receptor beta chains from one sample in a study of blood T cell repertoires in COVID-19. Libraries were prepared by immunoSEQ multiplex PCR; TCRdb keeps only in-frame clonotypes and omits some of them. Found here are 320,000 or so clones, 89% of them singletons; the top ten hold approximately 5.5%. Input material: PBMCs or T cells enriched from blood (not recorded which). Receptors were obtained from a man aged 55 to 70 who had recovered from COVID-19. Both conserved end residues are part of each CDR3. Fields, in order: D gene, clone size, J gene, V gene, CDR3 DNA, CDR3 protein. A D gene is named only where the DNA matches it firmly. Rows give clone size only sometimes, using once, few, many, or a class for an expanded clone.

d_gene: NA; abundance: few; j_gene: TRBJ2-1; v_gene: TRBV28; CDR3nt: TGTGCCAGCAGTTTGGAGCTAGCCCTCAATGAGCAGTTCTTC; CDR3aa: CASSLELALNEQFF
d_gene: NA; abundance: NA; j_gene: TRBJ2-5; v_gene: TRBV2; CDR3nt: TGTGCCAGCTGGGGGGGCGCATGGGAAGAGACCCAGTACTTC; CDR3aa: CASWGGAWEETQYF
d_gene: TRBD1; abundance: NA; j_gene: TRBJ1-1; v_gene: TRBV18; CDR3nt: TGTGCCAGCTCACACAGGGGCACTGAAGCTTTCTTT; CDR3aa: CASSHRGTEAFF
d_gene: TRBD1; abundance: NA; j_gene: TRBJ1-1; v_gene: TRBV11-2; CDR3nt: TGTGCCAGCAGCTTAGAAGGGACAGGCCGGTCTGAAGCTTTCTTT; CDR3aa: CASSLEGTGRSEAFF
d_gene: NA; abundance: NA; j_gene: TRBJ1-3; v_gene: TRBV7-3; CDR3nt: TGTGCCAGCAGTCTCCAGGGCTCTGGAAACACCATATATTTT; CDR3aa: CASSLQGSGNTIYF
d_gene: NA; abundance: NA; j_gene: TRBJ1-1; v_gene: TRBV18; CDR3nt: TGTGCCAGCTCACCACCGCTGGGCCGGGGAGGAGTGGACACTGAAGCTTTCTTT; CDR3aa: CASSPPLGRGGVDTEAFF
d_gene: NA; abundance: NA; j_gene: TRBJ1-2; v_gene: TRBV11-2; CDR3nt: TGTGCCAGCAGCCCGCGACAGATTTCCTATGGCTACACCTTC; CDR3aa: CASSPRQISYGYTF
d_gene: TRBD1; abundance: NA; j_gene: TRBJ1-4; v_gene: TRBV6-5; CDR3nt: TGTGCCAGCAGTTACACCATAACAGGGGGCCGGGAAAAACTGTTTTTT; CDR3aa: CASSYTITGGREKLFF
d_gene: TRBD2; abundance: NA; j_gene: TRBJ2-1; v_gene: TRBV4-3; CDR3nt: TGCGCCAGCAAGACTAGCGGGAATGCGGTCAATGAGCAGTTCTTC; CDR3aa: CASKTSGNAVNEQFF
d_gene: NA; abundance: NA; j_gene: TRBJ1-1; v_gene: TRBV4-3; CDR3nt: TGCGCCAGCAGCCAAGGGGTACAGGTTTCTTCGTACACTGAAGCTTTCTTT; CDR3aa: CASSQGVQVSSYTEAFF
d_gene: NA; abundance: NA; j_gene: TRBJ1-2; v_gene: TRBV27; CDR3nt: TGTGCCAGCAGTTTATTGGGCATTACTGGGGGCTACACCTTC; CDR3aa: CASSLLGITGGYTF
d_gene: TRBD1; abundance: NA; j_gene: TRBJ2-1; v_gene: TRBV10-3; CDR3nt: TGTGCCATCATGAAGGGGGCCTTGGGGTACAATGAGCAGTTCTTC; CDR3aa: CAIMKGALGYNEQFF
d_gene: TRBD2; abundance: NA; j_gene: TRBJ2-2; v_gene: TRBV6-4; CDR3nt: TGTGCCAGCAGTGAGATAGCGGGAGCCGGGGAGCTGTTTTTT; CDR3aa: CASSEIAGAGELFF
d_gene: NA; abundance: NA; j_gene: TRBJ1-5; v_gene: TRBV2; CDR3nt: TGTGCCAGCAGTTTCGACAGAGATAGCAATCAGCCCCAGCATTTT; CDR3aa: CASSFDRDSNQPQHF
d_gene: TRBD1; abundance: NA; j_gene: TRBJ2-7; v_gene: TRBV6-2/TRBV6-3; CDR3nt: TGTGCCAGCAGTCGGATCTCAGGGGGCGAGCAGTACTTC; CDR3aa: CASSRISGGEQYF
d_gene: NA; abundance: NA; j_gene: TRBJ1-1; v_gene: TRBV7-9; CDR3nt: TGTGCCAGCAGCTTTACAGCCAACACTGAAGCTTTCTTT; CDR3aa: CASSFTANTEAFF
d_gene: NA; abundance: NA; j_gene: TRBJ2-1; v_gene: TRBV5-1; CDR3nt: TGCGCCACTTCATTCGAGGGCTCGGGTGAGCAGTTCTTC; CDR3aa: CATSFEGSGEQFF
d_gene: NA; abundance: few; j_gene: TRBJ2-3; v_gene: TRBV5-1; CDR3nt: TGCGCCAGCAGCTTGGTATCAGATACGCAGTATTTT; CDR3aa: CASSLVSDTQYF
d_gene: TRBD1; abundance: NA; j_gene: TRBJ2-5; v_gene: TRBV11-2; CDR3nt: TGTGCCAGCAGATCGACAGGGGGCCCGGAGACCCAGTACTTC; CDR3aa: CASRSTGGPETQYF
d_gene: NA; abundance: NA; j_gene: TRBJ1-5; v_gene: TRBV3-1/TRBV3-2; CDR3nt: TGTGCCAGCAGCCAAGATATTAGCAATCAGCCCCAGCATTTT; CDR3aa: CASSQDISNQPQHF
d_gene: NA; abundance: once; j_gene: TRBJ2-7; v_gene: TRBV5-1; CDR3nt: TGCGCCAGCAGCTTGGGTGGGACTGTTCTCTACGAGCAGTACTTC; CDR3aa: CASSLGGTVLYEQYF
d_gene: NA; abundance: NA; j_gene: TRBJ2-5; v_gene: TRBV5-6; CDR3nt: TGTGCCAGCAGCTTGAGGGGCACAGGAGAGACCCAGTACTTC; CDR3aa: CASSLRGTGETQYF
d_gene: TRBD1; abundance: NA; j_gene: TRBJ1-2; v_gene: TRBV3-1/TRBV3-2; CDR3nt: TGTGCCATCCAACGATCTCCGGGACAGGCACAGATCACCTTC; CDR3aa: CAIQRSPGQAQITF
d_gene: NA; abundance: NA; j_gene: TRBJ1-5; v_gene: TRBV7-2; CDR3nt: TGTGCCAGCAGCTTAGTTTCGTCGGGGGGAAATCAGCCCCAGCATTTT; CDR3aa: CASSLVSSGGNQPQHF